This T cell receptor beta chain is from a study of T cells after yellow fever vaccination. Study outcomes and limitations: Among all clonotypes, a small share was observed in both CD4 and CD8 compartments. Most primary-vaccination clones recurred post-booster (about 96% CD4, 85% to 90% CD8). Repertoires sorted by FACS could include abundant clonotypes that are contaminants from the bulk population.

This clonotype was counted only a few times. No antigen is known for it. By 5'RACE template switching, TCR cDNA was produced, with a universal primer site and UMIs added in the process. One entry per CDR3 protein results from TCRdb running MiXCR on the 5' RACE reads. The sample yields under 550,000 distinct CDR3 sequences, 20% to 25% seen once. Germline V gives CDR1 DFQATT, CDR2 SNEGSKA (reference sequence). The length of the CDR3 is 13 residues. Trimming removed 6 bases at V and 1 base at J, with 13 bases between. The specimen was PBMCs, collected more than 20 days after the first yellow fever vaccination. The TCR was taken from a man aged 18 to 35 who received the YFV17D yellow fever vaccine. This rearrangement joins TRBV20-1 to TRBJ2-7, with D perhaps TRBD1 (5 bases). This chain's CDR3 is CSARTGPSYEQYF. CDR3 coding DNA: TGCAGTGCCCGCACAGGCCCTTCCTACGAGCAGTACTTC.